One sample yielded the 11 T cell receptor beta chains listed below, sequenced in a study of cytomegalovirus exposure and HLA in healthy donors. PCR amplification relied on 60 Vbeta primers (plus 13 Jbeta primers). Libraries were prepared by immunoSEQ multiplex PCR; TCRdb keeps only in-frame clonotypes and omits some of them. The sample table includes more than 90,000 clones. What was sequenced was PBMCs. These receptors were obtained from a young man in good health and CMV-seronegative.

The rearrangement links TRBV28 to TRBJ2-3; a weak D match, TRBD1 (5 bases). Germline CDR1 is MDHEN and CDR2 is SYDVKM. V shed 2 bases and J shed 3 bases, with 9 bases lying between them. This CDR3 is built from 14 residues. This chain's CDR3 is CASSLQGWTDTQYF. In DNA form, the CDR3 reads TGTGCCAGCAGTTTACAGGGTTGGACAGATACGCAGTATTTT. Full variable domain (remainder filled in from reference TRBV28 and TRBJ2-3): DVKVTQSSRYLVKRTGEKVFLECVQDMDHENMFWYRQDPGLGLRLIYFSYDVKMKEKGDIPEGYSVSREKKERFSLILESASTNQTSMYLCASSLQGWTDTQYFGPGTRLTVL.

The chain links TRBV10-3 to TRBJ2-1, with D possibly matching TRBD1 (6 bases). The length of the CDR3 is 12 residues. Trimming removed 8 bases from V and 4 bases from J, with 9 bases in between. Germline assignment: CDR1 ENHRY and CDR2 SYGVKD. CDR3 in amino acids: CAIQDSYNEQFF. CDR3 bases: TGTGCCATCCAGGACAGTTACAATGAGCAGTTCTTC.

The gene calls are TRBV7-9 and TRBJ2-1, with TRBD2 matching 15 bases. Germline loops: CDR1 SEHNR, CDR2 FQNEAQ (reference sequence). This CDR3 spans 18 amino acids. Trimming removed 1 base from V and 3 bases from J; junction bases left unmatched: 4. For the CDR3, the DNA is TGTGCCAGCAGCTTAGTGGGACTAGCGGGGGGATTCTACAATGAGCAGTTCTTC. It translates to CASSLVGLAGGFYNEQFF.

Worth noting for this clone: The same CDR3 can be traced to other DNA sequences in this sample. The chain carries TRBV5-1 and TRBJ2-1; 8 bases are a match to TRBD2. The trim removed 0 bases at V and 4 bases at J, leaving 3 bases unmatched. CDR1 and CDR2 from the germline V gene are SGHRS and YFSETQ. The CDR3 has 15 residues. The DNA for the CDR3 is TGCGCCAGCAGCTTGGTCCCTAGCGGGTACAATGAGCAGTTCTTC. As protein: CASSLVPSGYNEQFF.

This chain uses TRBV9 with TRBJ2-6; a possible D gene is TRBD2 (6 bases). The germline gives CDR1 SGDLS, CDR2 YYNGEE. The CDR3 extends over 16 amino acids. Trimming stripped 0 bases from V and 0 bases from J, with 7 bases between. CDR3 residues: CASSVGGGSGANVLTF. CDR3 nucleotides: TGTGCCAGCAGCGTAGGGGGAGGCTCTGGGGCCAACGTCCTGACTTTC.

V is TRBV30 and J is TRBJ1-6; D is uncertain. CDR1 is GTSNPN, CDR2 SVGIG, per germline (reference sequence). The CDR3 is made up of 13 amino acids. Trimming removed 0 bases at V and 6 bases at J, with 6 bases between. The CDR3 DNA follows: TGTGCCTGGAGTGTACTTACTAATTCACCCCTCCACTTT. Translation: CAWSVLTNSPLHF. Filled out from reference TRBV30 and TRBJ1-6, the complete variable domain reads SQTIHQWPATLVQPVGSPLSLECTVEGTSNPNLYWYRQAAGRGLQLLFYSVGIGQISSEVPQNLSASRPQDRQFILSSKKLLLSDSGFYLCAWSVLTNSPLHFGNGTRLTVT.

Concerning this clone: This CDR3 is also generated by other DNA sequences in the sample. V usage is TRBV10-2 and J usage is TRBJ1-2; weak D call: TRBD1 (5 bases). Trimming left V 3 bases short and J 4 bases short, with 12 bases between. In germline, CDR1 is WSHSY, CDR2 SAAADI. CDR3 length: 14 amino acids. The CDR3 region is CASSEGRVGYGYTF. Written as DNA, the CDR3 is TGCGCCAGCAGTGAAGGCAGGGTCGGCTATGGCTACACCTTC.

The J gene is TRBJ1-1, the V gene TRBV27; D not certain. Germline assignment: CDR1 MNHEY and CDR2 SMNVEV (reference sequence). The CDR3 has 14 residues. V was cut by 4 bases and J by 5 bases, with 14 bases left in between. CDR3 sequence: CASSSEPRWTEAFF. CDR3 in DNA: TGTGCCAGCAGTTCTGAGCCGCGGTGGACTGAAGCTTTCTTT.

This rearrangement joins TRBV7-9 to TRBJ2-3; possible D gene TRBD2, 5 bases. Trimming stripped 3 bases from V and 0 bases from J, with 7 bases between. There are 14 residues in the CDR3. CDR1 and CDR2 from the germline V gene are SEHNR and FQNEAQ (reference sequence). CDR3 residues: CASSFGLSTDTQYF. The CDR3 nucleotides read TGTGCCAGCAGCTTTGGACTGAGCACAGATACGCAGTATTTT. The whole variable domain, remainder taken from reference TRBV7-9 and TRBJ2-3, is DTGVSQNPRHKITKRGQNVTFRCDPISEHNRLYWYRQTLGQGPEFLTYFQNEAQLEKSRLLSDRFSAERPKGSFSTLEIQRTEQGDSAMYLCASSFGLSTDTQYFGPGTRLTVL.

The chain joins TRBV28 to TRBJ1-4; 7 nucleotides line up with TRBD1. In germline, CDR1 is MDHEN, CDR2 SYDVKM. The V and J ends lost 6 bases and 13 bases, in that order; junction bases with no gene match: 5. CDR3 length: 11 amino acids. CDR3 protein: CASSKNRGLFF. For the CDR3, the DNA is TGTGCCAGCAGCAAAAACAGGGGACTGTTTTTT.

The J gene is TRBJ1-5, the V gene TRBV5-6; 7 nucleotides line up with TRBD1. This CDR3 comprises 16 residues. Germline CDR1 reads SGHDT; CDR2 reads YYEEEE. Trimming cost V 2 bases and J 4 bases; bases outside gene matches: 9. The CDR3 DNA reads TGTGCCAGCAGCTTATTTGGGACAGTCGCGAATCAGCCCCAGCATTTT. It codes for CASSLFGTVANQPQHF.